These 13 T cell receptor beta chains were all obtained from the same sample, sequenced in a study of T cell responses to AZD1222 COVID-19 vaccine. Only in-frame clones appear in the TCRdb table, and some are missing; sequencing was by immunoSEQ multiplex PCR. The data show about 150,000 clones, just over 90% seen once. The sequencing used peripheral blood, collected on day 0 of AZD1222 vaccination. All receptors come from an adult in good health.

V is TRBV6-5 and J is TRBJ1-4, with 9 bases lining up with TRBD1. The CDR3 loop spans 14 amino acids. Germline assignment: CDR1 MNHEY and CDR2 SVGAGI. The trim removed 7 bases at V and 7 bases at J, leaving 7 bases unmatched. CDR3 in DNA: TGTGCCAGCATCCCCGGGACAGGGAGTGAAAAACTGTTTTTT. Its translation is CASIPGTGSEKLFF.

The gene calls are TRBV7-6 and TRBJ2-2; 8 bases are a match to TRBD1. V gave up 3 bases and J gave up 5 bases; unmatched junction bases: 5. Germline V gene sequence: CDR1 SGHVS, CDR2 FNYEAQ. CDR3 length: 15 amino acids. The CDR3 nucleotides are TGTGCCAGCAGCTTCGGGACAGGTTTTACCGGGGAGCTGTTTTTT. Amino acids: CASSFGTGFTGELFF.

This chain connects TRBV18 to TRBJ1-5; D gene uncertain. The V end was cut by 2 bases, the J end by 5 bases, with 10 bases between. This CDR3 region has 14 residues. Germline V gene lookup returns CDR1 KGHSH and CDR2 LQKENI. DNA for the CDR3: TGTGCCAGCTCACCAACCGGGGTCGATCAGCCCCAGCATTTT. This encodes CASSPTGVDQPQHF.

V and J are TRBV9 and TRBJ1-1, with a weak D call TRBD1 (6 bases). Trimming cost V 0 bases and J 3 bases, with 18 bases left between them. Germline CDR1 is SGDLS and CDR2 is YYNGEE. CDR3 length: 17 residues. CDR3: CASSVGRGEVGYTEAFF. In DNA form, the CDR3 reads TGTGCCAGCAGCGTAGGTAGGGGGGAGGTCGGTTACACTGAAGCTTTCTTT. Full variable domain (remainder filled in from reference TRBV9 and TRBJ1-1): DSGVTQTPKHLITATGQRVTLRCSPRSGDLSVYWYQQSLDQGLQFLIQYYNGEERAKGNILERFSAQQFPDLHSELNLSSLELGDSALYFCASSVGRGEVGYTEAFFGQGTRLTVV.

V usage is TRBV7-4 and J usage is TRBJ1-4; D possibly corresponds to TRBD1 (5 bases). CDR1 and CDR2 from the germline V gene are SGHVT and SQSDAQ. The CDR3 sequence is 14 residues long. Between the trimmed V and J ends, which lost 3 bases and 3 bases, there was a span of 8 bases. CDR3 region: CASSFGTANEKLFF. For the CDR3, the DNA is TGTGCCAGCAGCTTTGGGACCGCTAATGAAAAACTGTTTTTT.

This CDR3 reads CASSYSGIHEQFF. CDR3 coding DNA: TGTGCCAGCAGTTACTCCGGGATCCATGAGCAGTTCTTC. The V call is TRBV6-5, the J call TRBJ2-1, with D possibly matching TRBD2 (5 bases). The CDR3 sequence is 13 residues long. Germline CDR1 reads MNHEY; CDR2 reads SVGAGI. Trimming took 0 bases from V and 8 from J, leaving 8 bases between them.

This chain connects TRBV7-8 to TRBJ2-1; 7 bases map to TRBD2. J lost 4 bases, V lost 5 bases, and 2 bases had no gene match. The CDR3 has 13 amino acids. Per the germline V gene, CDR1 is SGHVS and CDR2 is FQNEAQ. The CDR3 DNA follows: TGTGCCAGCAGCCGGACTAGTTACAATGAGCAGTTCTTC. This encodes CASSRTSYNEQFF.

The V call is TRBV11-3, the J call TRBJ2-7; the match to TRBD2 covers 8 bases. In germline, CDR1 is SGHNT, CDR2 YENEEA. CDR3 length equals 13 residues. V was clipped by 5 bases and J by 5 bases; unmatched bases: 5. CDR3 in amino acids: CASSPPGRDEQYF. For the CDR3, the DNA is TGTGCCAGCAGCCCCCCCGGGAGGGACGAGCAGTACTTC.

DNA for the CDR3: TGTGCCAGCAGTTTTGCAGGGGGCACCGGGGAGCTGTTTTTT. Translated, it gives CASSFAGGTGELFF. The chain has TRBV28 and TRBJ2-2; TRBD1 matches at 7 bases. This CDR3 spans 14 amino acids. Germline CDR1 and CDR2: MDHEN and SYDVKM. Trimming at V came to 3 bases and at J to 4 bases, leaving 2 bases not matched to a gene.

V usage is TRBV14 and J usage is TRBJ2-7; D is uncertain. V gave up 3 bases and J gave up 0 bases, with 3 bases separating them. The CDR3 contains 12 residues. Per germline, CDR1 SGHDN and CDR2 FVKESK. As DNA, the CDR3 is TGTGCCAGCAGCCATTCCTCCTACGAGCAGTACTTC. This encodes CASSHSSYEQYF.

The chain carries TRBV5-4 and TRBJ2-2; 7 bases are a match to TRBD1. CDR3 length equals 15 residues. Germline V gives CDR1 SGHNT, CDR2 YYREEE (reference sequence). Trimming took 2 bases from V and 3 from J; bases not matched to a gene: 4. The CDR3 sequence: CASSFPTGDTGELFF. Written as DNA, the CDR3 is TGTGCCAGCAGCTTCCCAACAGGGGACACCGGGGAGCTGTTTTTT.

The gene calls are TRBV10-3 and TRBJ1-1, with D maybe TRBD1 (6 bases). The CDR3 is 15 amino acids. Germline V gene data show CDR1 as ENHRY and CDR2 as SYGVKD. Trimming left V 0 bases short and J 3 bases short, with 11 bases between. The CDR3 DNA reads as TGTGCCATCAGTGAGTCGGGTCAGGGGTACACTGAAGCTTTCTTT. Protein sequence: CAISESGQGYTEAFF.

The chain is built from TRBV24-1 and TRBJ2-6; D call uncertain. Between the trimmed V and J ends, which lost 7 bases and 1 base, there was a span of 4 bases. Germline V CDR1 and CDR2: KGHDR, SFDVKD. This CDR3 has 13 residues. The CDR3 DNA reads as TGTGCCACCAGGGCTTCTGGGGCCAACGTCCTGACTTTC. This sequence encodes CATRASGANVLTF.